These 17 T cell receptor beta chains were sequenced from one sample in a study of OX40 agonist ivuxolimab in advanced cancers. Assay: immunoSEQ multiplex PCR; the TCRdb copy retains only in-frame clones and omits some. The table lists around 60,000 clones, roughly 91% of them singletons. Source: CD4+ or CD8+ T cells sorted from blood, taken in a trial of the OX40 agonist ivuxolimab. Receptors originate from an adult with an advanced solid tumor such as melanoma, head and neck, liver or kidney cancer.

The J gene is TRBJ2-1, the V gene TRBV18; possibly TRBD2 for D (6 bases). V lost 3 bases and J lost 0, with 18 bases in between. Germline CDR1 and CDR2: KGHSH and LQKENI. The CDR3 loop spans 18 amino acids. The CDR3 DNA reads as TGTGCCAGCTCACCGCGGGACGCCACAATGAACTCCTACAATGAGCAGTTCTTC. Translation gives CASSPRDATMNSYNEQFF. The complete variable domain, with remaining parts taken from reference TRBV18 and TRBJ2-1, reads NAGVMQNPRHLVRRRGQEARLRCSPMKGHSHVYWYRQLPEEGLKFMVYLQKENIIDESGMPKERFSAEFPKEGPSILRIQQVVRGDSAAYFCASSPRDATMNSYNEQFFGPGTRLTVL.

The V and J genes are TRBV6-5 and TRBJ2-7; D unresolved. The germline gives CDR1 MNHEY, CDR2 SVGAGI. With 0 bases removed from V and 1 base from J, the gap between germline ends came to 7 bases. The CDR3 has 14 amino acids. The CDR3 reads CASSYSGPSYEQYF. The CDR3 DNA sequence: TGTGCCAGCAGTTACTCAGGCCCGTCCTACGAGCAGTACTTC.

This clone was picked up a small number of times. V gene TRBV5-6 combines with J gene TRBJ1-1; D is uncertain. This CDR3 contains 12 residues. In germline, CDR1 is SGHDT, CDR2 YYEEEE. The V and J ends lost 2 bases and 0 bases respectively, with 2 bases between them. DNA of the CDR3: TGTGCCAGCAGCTTCCTGAACACTGAAGCTTTCTTT. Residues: CASSFLNTEAFF.

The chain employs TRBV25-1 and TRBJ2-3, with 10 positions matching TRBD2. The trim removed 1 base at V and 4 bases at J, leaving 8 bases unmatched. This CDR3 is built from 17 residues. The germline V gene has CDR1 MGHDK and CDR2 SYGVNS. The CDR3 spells CASSESASGSSPDTQYF. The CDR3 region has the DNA TGTGCCAGCAGTGAATCGGCTAGCGGGAGTTCCCCAGATACGCAGTATTTT.

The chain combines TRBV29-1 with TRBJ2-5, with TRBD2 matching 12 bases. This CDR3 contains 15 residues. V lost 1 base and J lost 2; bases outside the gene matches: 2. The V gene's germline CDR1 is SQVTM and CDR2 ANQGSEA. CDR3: CSVEGTSGIQETQYF. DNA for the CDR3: TGCAGCGTTGAAGGGACTAGCGGGATACAAGAGACCCAGTACTTC.

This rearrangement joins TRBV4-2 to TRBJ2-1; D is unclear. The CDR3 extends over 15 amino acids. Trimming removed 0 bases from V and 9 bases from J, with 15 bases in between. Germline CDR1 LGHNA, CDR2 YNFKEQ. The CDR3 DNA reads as TGTGCCAGCAGCCAAGATATCGGAATAGCCGGTGAGCAGTTCTTC. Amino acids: CASSQDIGIAGEQFF.

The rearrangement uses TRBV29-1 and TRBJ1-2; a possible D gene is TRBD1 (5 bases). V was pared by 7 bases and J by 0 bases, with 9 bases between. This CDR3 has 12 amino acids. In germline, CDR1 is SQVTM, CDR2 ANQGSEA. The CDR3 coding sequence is TGCAGCGCCGACAGAGCTAACTATGGCTACACCTTC. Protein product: CSADRANYGYTF.

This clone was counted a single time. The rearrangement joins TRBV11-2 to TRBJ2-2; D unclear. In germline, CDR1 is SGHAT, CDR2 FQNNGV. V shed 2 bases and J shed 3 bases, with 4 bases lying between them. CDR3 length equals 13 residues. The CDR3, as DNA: TGTGCCAGCAGCTTAAAACACACCGGGGAGCTGTTTTTT. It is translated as CASSLKHTGELFF. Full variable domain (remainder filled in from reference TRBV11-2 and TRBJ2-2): EAGVAQSPRYKIIEKRQSVAFWCNPISGHATLYWYQQILGQGPKLLIQFQNNGVVDDSQLPKDRFSAERLKGVDSTLKIQPAKLEDSAVYLCASSLKHTGELFFGEGSRLTVL.

The CDR3: CASSTLTGVSYEQYF. CDR3 DNA sequence: TGTGCCAGCAGCACCTTGACAGGGGTCTCCTACGAGCAGTACTTC. V and J are TRBV5-5 and TRBJ2-7; 8 bases agree with TRBD1. The junction had 6 bases not matched to a gene; V was cut back by 4 bases and J by 0 bases. Germline-derived CDR1 and CDR2 are SGHKS and YYEKEE (reference sequence). The length of the CDR3 is 15 residues.

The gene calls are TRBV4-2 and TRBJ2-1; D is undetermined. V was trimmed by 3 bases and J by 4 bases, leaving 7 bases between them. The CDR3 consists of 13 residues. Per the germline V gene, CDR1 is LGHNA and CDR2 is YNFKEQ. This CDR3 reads CASSQVEYNEQFF. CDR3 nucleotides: TGTGCCAGCAGCCAGGTGGAATACAATGAGCAGTTCTTC.

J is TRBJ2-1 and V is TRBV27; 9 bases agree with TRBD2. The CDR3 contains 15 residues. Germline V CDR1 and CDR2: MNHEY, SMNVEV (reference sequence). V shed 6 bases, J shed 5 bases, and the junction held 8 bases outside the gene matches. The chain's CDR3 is CASRHSGSTNNEQFF. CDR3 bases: TGTGCCAGCAGGCATAGCGGGAGTACGAACAATGAGCAGTTCTTC.

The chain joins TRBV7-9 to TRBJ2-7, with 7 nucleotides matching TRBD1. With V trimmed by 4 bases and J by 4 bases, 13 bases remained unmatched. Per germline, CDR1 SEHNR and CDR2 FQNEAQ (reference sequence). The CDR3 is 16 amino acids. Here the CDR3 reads CASSWVGDSGAYEQYF. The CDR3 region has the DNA TGTGCCAGCAGCTGGGTGGGGGACAGTGGGGCGTACGAGCAGTACTTC.

This CDR3 reads CASSPGGSGRSYEQYF. The CDR3 DNA reads TGTGCCAGTAGCCCCGGTGGTAGCGGGAGGTCCTACGAGCAGTACTTC. The chain combines TRBV19 with TRBJ2-7; 10 bases are a match to TRBD2. J gave up 1 base and V 6 bases, and 9 bases lay outside the gene matches. Germline V gene sequence: CDR1 LNHDA, CDR2 SQIVND (reference sequence). There are 16 residues in the CDR3.

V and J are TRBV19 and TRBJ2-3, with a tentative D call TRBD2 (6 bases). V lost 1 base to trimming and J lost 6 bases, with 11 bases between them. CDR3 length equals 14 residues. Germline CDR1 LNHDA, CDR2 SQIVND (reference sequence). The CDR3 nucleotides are TGTGCCAGTAGTATAGGGGGTGGAGGGGATACGCAGTATTTT. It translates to CASSIGGGGDTQYF.

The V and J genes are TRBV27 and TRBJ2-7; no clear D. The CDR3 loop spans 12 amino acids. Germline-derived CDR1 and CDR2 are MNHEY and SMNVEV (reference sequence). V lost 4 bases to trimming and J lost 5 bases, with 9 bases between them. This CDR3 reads CASSSYAHEQYF. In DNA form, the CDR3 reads TGTGCCAGCAGTTCCTACGCCCACGAGCAGTACTTC.

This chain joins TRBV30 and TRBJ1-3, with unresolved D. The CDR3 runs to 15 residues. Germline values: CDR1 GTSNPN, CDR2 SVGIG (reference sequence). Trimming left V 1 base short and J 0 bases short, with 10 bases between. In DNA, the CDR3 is TGTGCCTGGAGTGAAGAGGGCATCTCTGGAAACACCATATATTTT. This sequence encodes CAWSEEGISGNTIYF.

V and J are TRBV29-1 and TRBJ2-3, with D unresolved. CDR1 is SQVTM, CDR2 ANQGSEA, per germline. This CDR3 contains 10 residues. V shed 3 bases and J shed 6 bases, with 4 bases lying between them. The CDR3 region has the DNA TGCAGCGTTGAGGTGGATACGCAGTATTTT. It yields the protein CSVEVDTQYF.